This TCR beta chain was documented in a study of blood T cell repertoires in COVID-19. Study-level information: Collection of acute and convalescent COVID-19 samples took place in the United States, Italy and Spain.

In germline, CDR1 is MNHEY, CDR2 SVGAGI. Germline trimming cut 0 bases from V and 10 bases from J; bases unmatched to any gene: 7. This CDR3 spans 15 amino acids. Clones were sequenced by immunoSEQ multiplex PCR, and TCRdb holds only the in-frame ones, with some missing. This repertoire shows more than 40,000 clones, around 86% found once; its top ten account for 11% to 15%. Sequenced input: peripheral blood. This TCR derives from a human donor with acute or convalescent COVID-19. The donor label of this sample is uncertain. The chain recombines TRBV6-5 with TRBJ2-3, with 10 bases aligning to TRBD2. The CDR3 spells CASSYSAAGGHPQYF. CDR3 bases: TGTGCCAGCAGTTACTCGGCAGCGGGAGGGCATCCGCAGTATTTT.